The 14 T cell receptor beta chains below come from one sample, sequenced in a study of immune heterogeneity within non-small cell lung tumors (dated by TCRdb to the late 2010s). Genomic DNA was extracted from bulk tumor tissue and used as the TCR template, and approximately 600 ng gDNA was amplified per sample. During surgery, multiple biopsies were taken from each primary tumor and placed as far apart as possible within the tumor mass. The study cohort was described as untreated and was composed of newly diagnosed NSCLC cases undergoing curative surgery. The listed sequencing device is HiSeq X Ten. A multiplex PCR system amplified the TCR beta CDR3 region, with a first 10-cycle round using 32 V-gene forward and 13 J-gene reverse primers. In TCRdb, the public reads were trimmed at Q25 with fastp and aligned with MiXCR, with productive beta chains retained. Under each unique CDR3 protein, matching rows form one entry showing the most common genes and DNA. Recorded for this sample are tens of thousands of distinct CDR3 sequences; 28% of them occurred a single time. The top ten clonotypes cover around 4.1% of the sample.

The source material was lung tumor tissue. Receptor source: a man aged 40-49 years with non-small cell lung cancer.

This clonotype was found many times. The chain has TRBV7-3 and TRBJ1-6, with TRBD1 as a possible D gene (5 bases). Germline-derived CDR1 and CDR2 are SGHTA and FQGTGA. V gave up 5 bases and J gave up 7 bases, with 12 bases separating them. The CDR3 contains 14 residues. The CDR3 DNA sequence: TGTGCCAGCAGCGCCGGGACCGCCAATTCACCCCTCCACTTT. Translation: CASSAGTANSPLHF.

In its sample, this clonotype was seen once. This sequence may be a read error, since a much larger clone differs from it by one base. The chain links TRBV19 to TRBJ1-2; D not resolved. The CDR3 has 12 amino acids. Trimming left V 10 bases short and J 2 bases short, with 11 bases between. From germline, CDR1 is LNHDA and CDR2 SQIVND (reference sequence). CDR3 nucleotide sequence: TGTGCCACTAACCAGGACAACTATGGCTACACCTTC. Its translation: CATNQDNYGYTF.

V gene TRBV7-9 combines with J gene TRBJ2-3, with D tentatively TRBD2 (6 bases). V shed 11 bases and J shed 4 bases, with 25 bases lying between them. Looked up from germline, CDR1 is SEHNR and CDR2 is FQNEAQ (reference sequence). The CDR3 is 16 amino acids. CDR3 residues: CACPTGTRRDADTQYF. CDR3 DNA: TGTGCCTGTCCAACCGGGACTCGCCGTGACGCAGATACGCAGTATTTT.

In the case of this clonotype: One junction end disagrees with the germline gene, perhaps due to a read error. This chain joins TRBV9 and TRBJ2-2; D possibly corresponds to TRBD1 (6 bases). The CDR3 runs to 14 residues. Germline V gene sequence: CDR1 SGDLS, CDR2 YYNGEE. CDR3 residues: CTSSEGETGGELFF. DNA of the CDR3: TGTACCAGCAGCGAGGGGGAGACGGGCGGGGAGCTGTTTTTT.

Remarks on this clonotype: A much larger clone differs from this one at a single base, so this may be a read error. CDR3 loop: CASSPIGGPTSYEQYF. DNA of the CDR3: TGTGCCAGCAGCCCGATTGGGGGACCCACCTCCTACGAGCAGTACTTC. V usage is TRBV11-2 and J usage is TRBJ2-7; TRBD1 or TRBD2 may be the D gene (5 bases each). CDR1 and CDR2 (germline): SGHAT, FQNNGV. V lost 5 bases and J lost 0, with 17 bases in between. The CDR3 is made up of 16 amino acids.

This clonotype came up many times. This chain joins TRBV6-2 or TRBV6-3 and TRBJ2-2; possible D gene TRBD1, 5 bases. V shed 0 bases and J shed 6 bases, with 11 bases lying between them. The CDR3 has 15 amino acids. CDR1 and CDR2 from the germline V gene are MNHEY and SVGEGT. The DNA for the CDR3 is TGTGCCAGCAGTTACTCGAGGCAGGGATCCGGGGAGCTGTTTTTT. Translating it yields CASSYSRQGSGELFF.

This rearrangement joins TRBV20-1 to TRBJ2-3; D is undetermined. This CDR3 spans 15 amino acids. Germline V gene sequence: CDR1 DFQATT, CDR2 SNEGSKA (reference sequence). Trimming stripped 6 bases from V and 3 bases from J, with 19 bases between. The CDR3 nucleotides read TGCAGTGCCACTCCAATCGACTTGGCGACAGATACGCAGTATTTT. This codes for CSATPIDLATDTQYF.

This clonotype occurred many times. The CDR3 sequence: CSAVQGSSNQPQHF. The DNA of the CDR3 is TGCAGTGCGGTACAGGGTAGCAGCAATCAGCCCCAGCATTTT. The chain uses TRBV20-1 and TRBJ1-5; maybe TRBD1 (6 bases). In germline, CDR1 is DFQATT, CDR2 SNEGSKA (reference sequence). Deletions cut 6 bases from V and 1 base from J, with 13 bases between. The CDR3 consists of 14 residues.

This clonotype was picked up many times. The rearrangement uses TRBV6-4 and TRBJ2-1; maybe TRBD2 (6 bases). This CDR3 is 15 amino acids long. CDR1 is MRHNA, CDR2 SNTAGT, per germline. Trimming left V 5 bases short and J 5 bases short, with 16 bases between. CDR3: CASSHGGSGHNEQFF. The CDR3 coding sequence is TGTGCCAGCAGTCATGGAGGGAGTGGCCACAATGAGCAGTTCTTC.

This clonotype was observed a handful of times. The chain has TRBV15 and TRBJ1-1; possible D gene TRBD1, 6 bases. Trimming cost V 4 bases and J 1 base, with 13 bases left between them. Germline assignment: CDR1 LNHNV and CDR2 YYDKDF (reference sequence). The length of the CDR3 is 15 residues. CDR3 loop: CATSIVTGPNTEAFF. Written as DNA, the CDR3 is TGTGCCACCAGCATTGTGACAGGCCCGAACACTGAAGCTTTCTTT.

Judged by abundance, this clonotype is medium-sized. V is TRBV20-1 and J is TRBJ2-7, with D perhaps given as TRBD1 or TRBD2 (5 bases each). V was pared by 3 bases and J by 5 bases, with 20 bases between. The V gene's germline CDR1 is DFQATT and CDR2 SNEGSKA (reference sequence). The CDR3 contains 15 residues. CDR3 bases: TGCAGTGCTAGCGTTTCTGTGAGGGGATTTGACGAGCAGTACTTC. This encodes CSASVSVRGFDEQYF.

The V call is TRBV6-1, the J call TRBJ2-2; 13 bases agree with TRBD2. CDR3 length: 14 residues. Germline values: CDR1 MNHNS, CDR2 SASEGT. V shed 10 bases and J 6 bases; nucleotides not matched to a gene: 5. In DNA form, the CDR3 reads TGTGCCACCCGGACTAGCGGGAGCCCCGGGGAGCTGTTTTTT. This gives the protein CATRTSGSPGELFF.

This clonotype was picked up a small number of times. The chain couples TRBV30 to TRBJ2-7; 7 bases fit TRBD1. In germline, CDR1 is GTSNPN, CDR2 SVGIG (reference sequence). The CDR3 length is 14 residues. V lost 3 bases to trimming and J lost 5 bases; unmatched junction nucleotides: 10. CDR3: CAWRYVGGSDEQYF. CDR3 in DNA: TGTGCCTGGAGGTACGTAGGGGGCAGCGACGAGCAGTACTTC.

This clonotype was seen repeatedly, ten times or more. The CDR3 DNA reads as TGCAGTGCAGACAGGTCTAGCTATGGCTACACCTTC. Protein sequence: CSADRSSYGYTF. The chain carries TRBV20-1 and TRBJ1-2; weak D call: TRBD1 (6 bases). There are 12 residues in the CDR3. Germline CDR1 reads DFQATT; CDR2 reads SNEGSKA (reference sequence). The V and J ends lost 6 bases and 4 bases respectively, with 12 bases between them.